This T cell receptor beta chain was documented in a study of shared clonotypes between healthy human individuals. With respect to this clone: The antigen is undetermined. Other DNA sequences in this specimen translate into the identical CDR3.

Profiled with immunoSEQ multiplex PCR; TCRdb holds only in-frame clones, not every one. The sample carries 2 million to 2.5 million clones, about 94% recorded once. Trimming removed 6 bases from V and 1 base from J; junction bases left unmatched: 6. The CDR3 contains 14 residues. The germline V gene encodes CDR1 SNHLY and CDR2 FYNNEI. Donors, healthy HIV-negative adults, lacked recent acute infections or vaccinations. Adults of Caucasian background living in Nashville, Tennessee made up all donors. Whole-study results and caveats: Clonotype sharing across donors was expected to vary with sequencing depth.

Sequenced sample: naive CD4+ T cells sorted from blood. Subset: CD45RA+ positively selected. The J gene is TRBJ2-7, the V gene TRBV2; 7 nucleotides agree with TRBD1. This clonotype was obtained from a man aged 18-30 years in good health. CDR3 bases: TGTGCCAGCAGGACGGGGACAGCGTCCTACGAGCAGTACTTC. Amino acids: CASRTGTASYEQYF.